Included here is one TCR beta chain sequence, with context. Its antigen is unknown. The sample belongs to a study of immune evolution from preneoplasia to lung adenocarcinoma. Study details: HLA loss of heterozygosity: about 7% AIS, more than 14% MIA, over 25% ADC, none AAH. Study conclusions and caveats: Normal lung had highest clonality; later lesions appeared denser, more diverse. Highest clonality occurred in KRAS-mutant, not EGFR-mutant or double wild-type, nodules.

This table comes from immunoSEQ multiplex PCR, and its TCRdb copy is limited to in-frame clones, with some not included. The sample lists roughly 40,000 clones; 70% to 85% were seen once. Each case's diagnosis was confirmed by two pathologists on H&E. V trimming: 5 bases; J trimming: 1 base; junction bases outside the gene matches: 12. The V gene's germline CDR1 is SGHTA and CDR2 FQGTGA. The CDR3 spans 20 residues. Sequencing was carried out using FFPE invasive lung adenocarcinoma tissue. The receptor comes from a person between 60 and 69 years old with lung adenocarcinoma. The rearrangement links TRBV7-3 to TRBJ2-1; TRBD2 matches 15 bases. CDR3 residues: CASSPRTSGRAIGSYNEQFF. CDR3 bases: TGTGCCAGCAGCCCGCGGACTAGCGGGAGGGCCATTGGGTCCTACAATGAGCAGTTCTTC.